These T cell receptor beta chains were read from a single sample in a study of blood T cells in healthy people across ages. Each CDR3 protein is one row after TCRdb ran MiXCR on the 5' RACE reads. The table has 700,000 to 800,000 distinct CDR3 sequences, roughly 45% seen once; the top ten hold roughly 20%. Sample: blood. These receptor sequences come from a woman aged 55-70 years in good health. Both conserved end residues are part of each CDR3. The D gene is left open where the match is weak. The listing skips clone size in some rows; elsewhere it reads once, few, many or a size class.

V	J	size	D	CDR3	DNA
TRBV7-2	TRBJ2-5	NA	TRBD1	CASSLQGQGARTQYF	TGTGCCAGCAGCTTACAAGGACAGGGGGCTAGGACCCAGTACTTC
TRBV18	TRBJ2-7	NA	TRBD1	CASSPQSPGQGATYEQYF	TGTGCCAGCTCACCTCAATCCCCGGGACAGGGGGCGACCTACGAGCAGTACTTC
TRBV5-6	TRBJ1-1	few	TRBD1	CASSLGQGEHTEAFF	TGTGCCAGCAGTTTGGGACAGGGCGAACACACTGAAGCTTTCTTT
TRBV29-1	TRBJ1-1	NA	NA	CSVVSLGAYTEAFF	TGCAGCGTTGTATCTTTAGGGGCTTACACTGAAGCTTTCTTT
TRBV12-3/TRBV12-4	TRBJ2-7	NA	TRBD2	CASKRGARLNEQYF	TGTGCCAGCAAGCGGGGGGCCAGGTTAAATGAGCAGTACTTC
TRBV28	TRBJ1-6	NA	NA	CASTSRAGRWPGNSPLHF	TGTGCCAGCACTTCCCGAGCGGGGAGGTGGCCTGGGAATTCACCCCTCCACTTT
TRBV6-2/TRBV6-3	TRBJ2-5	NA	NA	CASKWGSTQETQYF	TGTGCCAGCAAGTGGGGGTCGACCCAAGAGACCCAGTACTTC
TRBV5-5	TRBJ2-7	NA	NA	CASSLGLDAYEQYF	TGTGCCAGCAGCTTGGGGCTAGATGCCTACGAGCAGTACTTC
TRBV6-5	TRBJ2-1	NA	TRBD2	CASSSELAAYNEQFF	TGTGCCAGCAGTTCTGAACTAGCGGCCTACAATGAGCAGTTCTTC
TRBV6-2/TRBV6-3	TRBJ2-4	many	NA	CASSYSEPSPQIAKNIQYF	TGTGCCAGCAGTTACTCTGAGCCGTCGCCACAGATAGCCAAAAACATTCAGTACTTC
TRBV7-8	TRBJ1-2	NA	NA	CASSPLTGPANYGYTF	TGTGCCAGCAGCCCTCTGACAGGCCCGGCTAACTATGGCTACACCTTC
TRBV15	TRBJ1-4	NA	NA	CATSRDREGANEKLFF	TGTGCCACCAGCAGAGACAGGGAGGGAGCTAATGAAAAACTGTTTTTT
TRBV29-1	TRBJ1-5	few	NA	CSAADEGNQPQHF	TGCAGCGCGGCGGACGAGGGGAATCAGCCCCAGCATTTT
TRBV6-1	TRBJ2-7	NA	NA	CANNLYEQYF	TGTGCCAACAACCTCTACGAGCAGTACTTC
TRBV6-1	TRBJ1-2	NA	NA	CASSEALPGDGYTF	TGTGCCAGCAGTGAAGCCCTCCCGGGGGATGGCTACACCTTC
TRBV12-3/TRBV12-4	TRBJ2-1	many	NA	CASSFGGGEQFF	TGTGCCAGCAGTTTTGGAGGGGGTGAGCAGTTCTTC
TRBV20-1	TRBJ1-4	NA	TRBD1	CSASPPGQGAEKLFF	TGCAGTGCTAGCCCCCCGGGACAGGGGGCTGAAAAACTGTTTTTT
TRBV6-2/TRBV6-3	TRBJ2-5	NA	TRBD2	CASSQSVAGGRETQYF	TGTGCCAGCAGTCAATCGGTAGCGGGAGGGCGAGAGACCCAGTACTTC
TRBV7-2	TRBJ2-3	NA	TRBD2	CASSPLAGARADTQYF	TGTGCCAGCAGCCCTTTAGCGGGAGCGCGCGCAGATACGCAGTATTTT
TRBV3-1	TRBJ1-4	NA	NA	CASSQGSWGKLFF	TGTGCCAGCAGCCAAGGTAGTTGGGGAAAACTGTTTTTT
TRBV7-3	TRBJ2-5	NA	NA	CASSLMGEAETQYF	TGTGCCAGCAGCTTAATGGGGGAGGCTGAGACCCAGTACTTC
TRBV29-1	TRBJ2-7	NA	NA	CSSGKSPYEQYF	TGCAGTTCTGGGAAAAGTCCCTACGAGCAGTACTTC
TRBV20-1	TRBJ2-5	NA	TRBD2	CSARASGGRETQYF	TGCAGTGCTAGAGCTAGCGGGGGGAGGGAGACCCAGTACTTC
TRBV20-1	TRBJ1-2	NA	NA	CSARETGYGYTF	TGCAGTGCTAGAGAGACAGGTTATGGCTACACCTTC
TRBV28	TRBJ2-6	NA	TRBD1	CASTSGGSGANVLTF	TGTGCCAGCACCTCAGGGGGCTCTGGGGCCAACGTCCTGACTTTC
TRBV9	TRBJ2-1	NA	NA	CASSMDLRRQFF	TGTGCCAGCAGCATGGACCTTAGGAGGCAGTTCTTC
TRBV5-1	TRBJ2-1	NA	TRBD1	CASSRGDRGGEQFF	TGCGCCAGCAGCCGTGGGGACAGGGGTGGTGAGCAGTTCTTC
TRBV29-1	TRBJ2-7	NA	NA	CSVEDREQYF	TGCAGCGTTGAAGATCGCGAGCAGTACTTC